A single sample is the source of the 14 T cell receptor beta chains below, sequenced in a study of radiotherapy plus CTLA-4 blockade in lung cancer (dated by TCRdb to about 2018). The library was made by the immunoSEQ multiplex PCR assay. TCRdb mirrors the immuneACCESS table, restricted to in-frame sequences. Some clones are absent from its copies; in checked studies, under half trace to an unresolved V gene, and the reason for the others is unknown. For this sample there are about 120,000 clones; roughly 80% appear just once. The ten largest clones take up approximately 5% of the sample. Source: peripheral blood, taken from a patient treated with radiotherapy plus ipilimumab. The receptors originated from a human donor with non-small cell lung cancer who had a partial response to radiotherapy plus ipilimumab.

This rearrangement joins TRBV6-1 to TRBJ1-1; D is possibly TRBD1 (6 bases). This CDR3 has 14 residues. Germline CDR1 is MNHNS and CDR2 is SASEGT. V was cut by 5 bases and J by 1 base, with 11 bases left in between. CDR3 bases: TGTGCCAGCAGTAGGACAGCCAAGAACACTGAAGCTTTCTTT. Translating it yields CASSRTAKNTEAFF.

The V and J genes are TRBV10-1 and TRBJ2-7; maybe TRBD2 (5 bases). The CDR3 contains 16 residues. V lost 3 bases and J lost 2, with 17 bases in between. CDR1 is WNHNN, CDR2 SYGVQD, per germline (reference sequence). CDR3 in amino acids: CASSDGGGKPPYEQYF. CDR3 in DNA: TGCGCCAGCAGTGACGGAGGTGGAAAACCACCCTACGAGCAGTACTTC.

This sequence joins TRBV19 and TRBJ1-1; maybe TRBD1 (5 bases). This CDR3 has 13 residues. Trimming took off 10 bases at V and 3 bases at J, with 15 bases between the two ends. Germline lookup yields CDR1 LNHDA and CDR2 SQIVND (reference sequence). The CDR3, as DNA: TGTGCCACCTCCCCCCGGGGGGACACTGAAGCTTTCTTT. Protein: CATSPRGDTEAFF. The full variable domain, its missing parts supplied by reference TRBV19 and TRBJ1-1, is DGGITQSPKYLFRKEGQNVTLSCEQNLNHDAMYWYRQDPGQGLRLIYYSQIVNDFQKGDIAEGYSVSREKKESFPLTVTSAQKNPTAFYLCATSPRGDTEAFFGQGTRLTVV.

For the CDR3, the DNA is TGCGCCAGCAGCTTCAATCGGGTGCGAGAGACCCAGTACTTC. Its protein is CASSFNRVRETQYF. V is TRBV5-1 and J is TRBJ2-5; D is undetermined. CDR1 is SGHRS, CDR2 YFSETQ, per germline. CDR3 length: 14 amino acids. Trimming took 2 bases from V and 4 from J, leaving 12 bases between them.

This sequence joins TRBV6-1 and TRBJ1-2, with 8 nucleotides matching TRBD1. V lost 6 bases and J lost 4; bases outside the gene matches: 7. This CDR3 has 14 amino acids. Germline loops: CDR1 MNHNS, CDR2 SASEGT. In DNA, the CDR3 is TGTGCCAGCAGGACCCCAGGGGGCCGCTATGGCTACACCTTC. It is translated as CASRTPGGRYGYTF.

Only a few counts were recorded for this clone. The V gene is TRBV18, the J gene TRBJ1-3, with 9 bases fitting TRBD1. This CDR3 spans 15 amino acids. CDR1 and CDR2 (germline): KGHSH, LQKENI. Trimming cost V 3 bases and J 4 bases; bases outside gene matches: 4. CDR3 nucleotides: TGTGCCAGCTCACCTGGACAGGGGAGGGGAAACACCATATATTTT. Translating it yields CASSPGQGRGNTIYF.

The V and J genes are TRBV5-4 and TRBJ2-3; TRBD2 aligns across 8 bases. There are 14 residues in the CDR3. Trimming took 6 bases from V and 2 from J; bases not matched to a gene: 5. Per germline, CDR1 SGHNT and CDR2 YYREEE (reference sequence). The CDR3 is CASTFGGATDTQYF. CDR3 nucleotides: TGTGCCAGCACTTTCGGGGGGGCCACAGATACGCAGTATTTT.

The chain combines TRBV6-6 with TRBJ1-4; D is perhaps TRBD1 (6 bases). CDR1 MNHNY and CDR2 SVGAGI come from the germline V gene (reference sequence). V shed 6 bases and J shed 6 bases, with 20 bases lying between them. The CDR3 has 16 amino acids. The CDR3 coding sequence is TGTGCCAGCAGGGTCCCGGGACATGACCGGGATGAAAAACTGTTTTTT. Residues: CASRVPGHDRDEKLFF.

This clone was counted once. V usage is TRBV15 and J usage is TRBJ2-3; no firm D call. The CDR3 totals 14 residues. Germline V gene lookup returns CDR1 LNHNV and CDR2 YYDKDF (reference sequence). V was cut by 0 bases and J by 0 bases, with 4 bases left in between. CDR3 sequence: CATSRDPSTDTQYF. The DNA of the CDR3 is TGTGCCACCAGCAGAGATCCGAGCACAGATACGCAGTATTTT.

The chain employs TRBV2 and TRBJ2-4; tentative D call: TRBD1 (5 bases). The germline V gene has CDR1 SNHLY and CDR2 FYNNEI. This CDR3 spans 13 amino acids. The germline V and J ends were trimmed by 8 bases and 7 bases, with 15 bases remaining between them. The CDR3: CASEQGYGNIQYF. For the CDR3, the DNA is TGTGCCAGCGAGCAGGGATACGGGAACATTCAGTACTTC.

This chain links TRBV28 with TRBJ1-3; 9 nucleotides agree with TRBD1. This CDR3 region has 16 residues. Germline CDR1 MDHEN, CDR2 SYDVKM. Germline trimming cut 6 bases from V and 4 bases from J; bases unmatched to any gene: 10. The CDR3 nucleotides read TGTGCCAGCAGAGCACAGGGGGCGCAGGCGGGAAACACCATATATTTT. Protein: CASRAQGAQAGNTIYF.

This clone occurred once. This chain uses TRBV28 with TRBJ2-7; unclear D gene. V lost 5 bases and J lost 4, with 9 bases in between. The CDR3 covers 12 residues. Germline V gene data show CDR1 as MDHEN and CDR2 as SYDVKM. The CDR3: CASSQHPYEQYF. CDR3 sequence (DNA): TGTGCCAGCAGTCAACATCCATACGAGCAGTACTTC.

The chain carries TRBV27 and TRBJ2-1; maybe TRBD1 (6 bases). V was shortened by 5 bases and J by 2 bases, with 16 bases between the two germline ends. Germline V gene sequence: CDR1 MNHEY, CDR2 SMNVEV (reference sequence). There are 16 residues in the CDR3. The CDR3: CASSELTGSPYNEQFF. For the CDR3, the DNA is TGTGCCAGCAGTGAATTAACAGGGAGCCCCTACAATGAGCAGTTCTTC.

The chain has TRBV30 and TRBJ1-5, with D possibly being TRBD1 (6 bases). Trimming shortened V by 2 bases and J by 4 bases, and 15 bases separated the two germline ends. Germline assignment: CDR1 GTSNPN and CDR2 SVGIG (reference sequence). The CDR3 has 15 amino acids. The CDR3 protein is CAWSPGAGPNQPQHF. DNA of the CDR3: TGTGCCTGGAGTCCAGGGGCAGGACCTAATCAGCCCCAGCATTTT.